The clone carrying this T cell receptor (beta chain) was observed a few times. The data belong to a study of cytomegalovirus exposure and HLA in healthy donors. Unmatched junction bases numbered 7, after V lost 10 bases and J lost 3 bases. This CDR3 contains 14 residues. Germline V gives CDR1 ENHRY, CDR2 SYGVKD. The PCR contained 60 Vbeta and 13 Jbeta primers. Clones were read by immunoSEQ multiplex PCR, and TCRdb kept only the in-frame ones, dropping some. The table shows about 150,000 clones, with 75% to 90% occurring only once. This chain joins TRBV10-3 and TRBJ2-1; 9 bases are shared with TRBD2. The sequencing input was PBMCs. The receptor was derived from a male donor in good health and CMV-seropositive. CDR3 amino acids: CATRLAEGYNEQFF. The CDR3 region has the DNA TGTGCCACCCGACTAGCGGAGGGCTACAATGAGCAGTTCTTC.